This TCR beta chain emerged from a study of cytomegalovirus exposure and HLA in healthy donors. Study context: The roughly 130 validation repertoires used the same platform as the roughly 620 first-cohort repertoires, a later analysis reported.

Worth noting for this clone: The antigen is unknown.

Only in-frame clones appear in the TCRdb table, and some are missing; sequencing was by immunoSEQ multiplex PCR. The table shows 150,000 to 200,000 clones, with just under 90% occurring only once. General observations from the study: Clusters of TCRs from the first cohort tended to co-occur in the approximately 130 validation repertoires (as a later analysis found).

Trimming stripped 3 bases from V and 1 base from J, with 7 bases between. CDR1 is SGHDT and CDR2 is YYEEEE in the germline V gene. The CDR3 runs to 13 residues. This receptor was obtained from a woman aged 25 to 39 in good health and CMV-seronegative. The chain uses TRBV5-6 and TRBJ1-1; D unclear. The source material was PBMCs. The chain's CDR3 is CASSWGGNTEAFF. In DNA form, the CDR3 reads TGTGCCAGCAGCTGGGGAGGGAACACTGAAGCTTTCTTT.